The clone carrying this T cell receptor (beta chain) was seen more than once but under ten times. Its target is not known. The data were obtained in a study of beta chain features in type 1 diabetes. Broader study findings: Moderate yet significant TCRB CDR3 shortening was seen in Type 1 diabetes patients in all four CD4+ subsets.

The CDR3 runs to 12 residues. Looked up from germline, CDR1 is GTSNPN and CDR2 is SVGIG (reference sequence). The J segment lost 5 bases and the V segment lost 3 bases, leaving 2 bases of the junction unmatched. Since all of the isolated RNA was reverse transcribed, expressed TCRB transcripts were what got sequenced. Libraries were prepared by immunoSEQ multiplex PCR; TCRdb keeps only in-frame clonotypes and omits some of them. The sample lists approximately 250,000 clones; roughly a tenth were seen once. V and J are TRBV30 and TRBJ2-5, with 8 bases matching TRBD1. The TCR originated in a man aged 30-40 years with type 1 diabetes. The sample taken for sequencing was naive CD4+ T cells from blood. CDR3 in DNA: TGTGCCTGGAGGGGGACAGGCGAGACCCAGTACTTC. This codes for CAWRGTGETQYF.